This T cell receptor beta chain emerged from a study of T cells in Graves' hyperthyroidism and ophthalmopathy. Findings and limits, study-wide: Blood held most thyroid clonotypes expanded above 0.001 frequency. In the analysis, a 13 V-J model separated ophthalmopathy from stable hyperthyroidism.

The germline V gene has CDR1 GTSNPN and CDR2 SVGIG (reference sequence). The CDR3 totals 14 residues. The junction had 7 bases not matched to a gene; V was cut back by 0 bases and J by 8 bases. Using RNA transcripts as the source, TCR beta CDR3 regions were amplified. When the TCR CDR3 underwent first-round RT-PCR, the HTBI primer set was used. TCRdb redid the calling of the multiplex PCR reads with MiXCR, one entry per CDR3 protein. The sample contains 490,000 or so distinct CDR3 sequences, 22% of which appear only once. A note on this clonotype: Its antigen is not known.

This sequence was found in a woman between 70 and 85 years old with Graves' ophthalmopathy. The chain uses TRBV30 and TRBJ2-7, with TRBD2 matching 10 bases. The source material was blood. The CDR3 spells CAWSVHLAGVQQYF. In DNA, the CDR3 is TGTGCCTGGAGTGTACACCTAGCGGGAGTCCAGCAGTACTTC.